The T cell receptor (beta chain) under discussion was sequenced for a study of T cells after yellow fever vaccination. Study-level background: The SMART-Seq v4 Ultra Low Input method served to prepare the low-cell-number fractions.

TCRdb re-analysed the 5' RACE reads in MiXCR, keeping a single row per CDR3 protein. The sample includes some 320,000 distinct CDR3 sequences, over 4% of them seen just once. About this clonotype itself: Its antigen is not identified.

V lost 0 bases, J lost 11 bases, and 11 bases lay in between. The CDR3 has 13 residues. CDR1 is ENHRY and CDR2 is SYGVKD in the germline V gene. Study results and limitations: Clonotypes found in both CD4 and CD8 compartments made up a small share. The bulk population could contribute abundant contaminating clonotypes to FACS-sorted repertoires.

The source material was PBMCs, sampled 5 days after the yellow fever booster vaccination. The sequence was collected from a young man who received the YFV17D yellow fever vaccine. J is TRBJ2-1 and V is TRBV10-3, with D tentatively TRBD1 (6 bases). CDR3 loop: CAISESEGDKQFF. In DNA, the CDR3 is TGTGCCATCAGTGAGTCAGAGGGGGACAAGCAGTTCTTC.